These 18 T cell receptor beta chains came from one sample sequenced in a study of blood T cells in healthy people across ages. A J-beta primer mix and a sample-barcoded 5' primer were used in a second PCR of roughly 6 to 11 cycles. TCRdb passed the 5' RACE reads through MiXCR, listing each CDR3 protein once. The data show some 1,500,000 distinct CDR3 sequences, about 42% seen once. The sequenced material came from blood. These TCRs come from a woman between 18 and 30 years old in good health.

This rearrangement joins TRBV29-1 to TRBJ1-5; 7 bases map to TRBD1. V trimming: 6 bases; J trimming: 3 bases; junction bases outside the gene matches: 2. The CDR3 is 12 amino acids. Germline values: CDR1 SQVTM, CDR2 ANQGSEA. The CDR3 here is CSVGQPNQPQHF. The CDR3 coding sequence is TGCAGCGTGGGACAGCCCAATCAGCCCCAGCATTTT.

This chain connects TRBV6-1 to TRBJ2-4; D is uncertain. The J call may be incorrect, as the DNA end agrees better with TRBJ2-7. CDR3 length equals 13 residues. The V gene's germline CDR1 is MNHNS and CDR2 SASEGT. CDR3 region: CASSENWNFEQYF. DNA for the CDR3: TGTGCCAGCAGCGAAAACTGGAATTTCGAGCAGTACTTC.

This clonotype occurred a few times. V usage is TRBV11-2 and J usage is TRBJ2-1, with D uncertain. This CDR3 region has 14 residues. Germline assignment: CDR1 SGHAT and CDR2 FQNNGV. Trimming removed 8 bases at V and 0 bases at J, with 11 bases between. CDR3 sequence reads: CASHLTNSYNEQFF. The CDR3 region has the DNA TGTGCCAGCCACTTGACAAACTCCTACAATGAGCAGTTCTTC. Drawing the rest from reference TRBV11-2 and TRBJ2-1, the complete variable domain is EAGVAQSPRYKIIEKRQSVAFWCNPISGHATLYWYQQILGQGPKLLIQFQNNGVVDDSQLPKDRFSAERLKGVDSTLKIQPAKLEDSAVYLCASHLTNSYNEQFFGPGTRLTVL.

The V gene is TRBV7-2, the J gene TRBJ2-3; possibly TRBD1 for D (5 bases). The CDR3 is 15 residues long. Trimming took 2 bases from V and 3 from J, leaving 12 bases between them. Germline V gene sequence: CDR1 SGHTA, CDR2 FQGNSA. The CDR3 DNA reads TGTGCCAGCAGCTTAATCCAGGGTTCGACAGATACGCAGTATTTT. Translated: CASSLIQGSTDTQYF.

V gene TRBV12-3 or TRBV12-4 combines with J gene TRBJ2-7, with 7 positions matching TRBD1. V lost 6 bases and J lost 6; bases outside the gene matches: 11. The CDR3 sequence is 14 residues long. CDR3: CASRAPDRMFEQYF. The CDR3, as DNA: TGTGCCAGCAGAGCTCCGGACAGGATGTTCGAGCAGTACTTC.

The V and J genes are TRBV4-2 and TRBJ1-2; TRBD1 aligns across 7 bases. Losses at the gene ends were 0 bases for V and 3 bases for J; bases not matched to a gene: 1. Germline lookup yields CDR1 LGHNA and CDR2 YNFKEQ. The CDR3 is made up of 14 amino acids. CDR3 DNA sequence: TGTGCCAGCAGCCAAGATACAGGGGACTATGGCTACACCTTC. Protein sequence: CASSQDTGDYGYTF.

The rearrangement joins TRBV27 to TRBJ2-7; 8 bases match TRBD1. Germline CDR1 is MNHEY and CDR2 is SMNVEV (reference sequence). This CDR3 comprises 13 residues. Trimming cost V 4 bases and J 6 bases; bases outside gene matches: 5. CDR3 sequence: CASSSPTGAEQYF. CDR3 DNA sequence: TGTGCCAGCAGTTCACCGACAGGGGCCGAGCAGTACTTC.

This clonotype was seen more than once but under ten times. The chain recombines TRBV13 with TRBJ1-2; maybe TRBD1 (5 bases). The CDR3 is 17 residues long. The germline gives CDR1 PRHDT, CDR2 FYEKMQ (reference sequence). The V and J ends lost 5 bases and 0 bases respectively, with 19 bases between them. Here the CDR3 DNA reads TGTGCCAGCAGCCCTCTAGGGACCGAACCAACTAACTATGGCTACACCTTC. Translation: CASSPLGTEPTNYGYTF.

As for this clonotype: Germline is not matched at one junction end, which may reflect a read error. This chain joins TRBV20-1 and TRBJ2-1; D is possibly TRBD2 (5 bases). The CDR3 extends over 10 amino acids. The germline V gene encodes CDR1 DFQATT and CDR2 SNEGSKA (reference sequence). The CDR3 here is CSATRTWQFF. The CDR3 DNA is TGCAGCGCTACCCGGACTTGGCAGTTCTTC.

This clonotype was recorded a few times. The chain links TRBV7-9 to TRBJ1-5; TRBD1 might be the D (5 bases). CDR3 size: 15 residues. The V and J ends lost 1 base and 4 bases respectively, with 11 bases between them. Germline V gene data show CDR1 as SEHNR and CDR2 as FQNEAQ (reference sequence). CDR3 DNA: TGTGCCAGCAGCTTAGATGGGCCAGGGAATCAGCCCCAGCATTTT. Protein sequence: CASSLDGPGNQPQHF.

The V call is TRBV6-2 or TRBV6-3, the J call TRBJ1-2, with no clear D. V lost 5 bases to trimming and J lost 2 bases, with 9 bases between them. This CDR3 region has 13 residues. Germline V gives CDR1 MNHEY, CDR2 SVGEGT. CDR3 DNA: TGTGCCAGCAGTGACGAGAGGAACTATGGCTACACCTTC. Translating it yields CASSDERNYGYTF.

This clonotype was detected a few times. The chain combines TRBV27 with TRBJ2-3; D remains unclear. The CDR3 extends over 15 amino acids. Trimming stripped 5 bases from V and 6 bases from J, with 18 bases between. Germline values: CDR1 MNHEY, CDR2 SMNVEV (reference sequence). The CDR3 region is CASSTNPPFADTQYF. CDR3 DNA sequence: TGTGCCAGCAGTACTAATCCCCCCTTTGCCGATACGCAGTATTTT.

This CDR3 is CASSFGRSGGTDTQYF. In nucleotides, the CDR3 is TGTGCCAGCAGCTTTGGCCGATCGGGGGGAACAGATACGCAGTATTTT. V usage is TRBV7-2 and J usage is TRBJ2-3; 7 nucleotides line up with TRBD2. The CDR3 length is 16 residues. The germline gives CDR1 SGHTA, CDR2 FQGNSA. The V gene end was trimmed by 3 bases and the J gene end by 3 bases; junction bases not matched to a gene: 9.

This chain connects TRBV7-8 to TRBJ2-1; D is possibly TRBD2 (6 bases). CDR1 and CDR2 (germline): SGHVS, FQNEAQ. V was pared by 5 bases and J by 7 bases, with 21 bases between. The CDR3 loop spans 16 amino acids. The CDR3 region has the DNA TGTGCCAGCAGCGCTTCGCGGAGCGGGTCGGGGAATGAGCAGTTCTTC. Translating it yields CASSASRSGSGNEQFF.

This chain joins TRBV12-3 or TRBV12-4 and TRBJ2-3; 7 positions match TRBD1. V shed 7 bases and J 4 bases; nucleotides not matched to a gene: 8. The length of the CDR3 is 14 residues. The CDR3 nucleotides are TGTGCCAGCAACGACAGGGCCCGCGCAGATACGCAGTATTTT. Translated: CASNDRARADTQYF.

This rearrangement joins TRBV2 to TRBJ2-5; D unresolved. The J call is uncertain, as TRBJ2-1 better fits the DNA end. CDR3 size: 12 residues. Germline CDR1 is SNHLY and CDR2 is FYNNEI. This CDR3 is CASKTAQETQFF. The CDR3 coding sequence is TGTGCCAGCAAGACGGCCCAAGAGACCCAGTTCTTC.

Regarding this clonotype: At one of its ends the junction is not consistent with the germline gene, which may arise from a read error. The J gene is TRBJ2-1, the V gene TRBV5-1; D is possibly TRBD1 (5 bases). Germline loops: CDR1 SGHRS, CDR2 YFSETQ. The CDR3 totals 15 residues. This chain's CDR3 is CASILGQGSYNEQFF. The CDR3 coding sequence is TGCGCCAGCATCTTGGGGCAGGGTTCCTACAATGAGCAGTTCTTC.

This clonotype was found a few times. The genes are TRBV6-6 and TRBJ2-7; TRBD2 might be the D (5 bases). Trimming took off 8 bases at V and 3 bases at J, with 11 bases between the two ends. The CDR3 is made up of 12 amino acids. Germline V lookup: CDR1 MNHNY, CDR2 SVGAGI (reference sequence). CDR3 residues: CASYEGFYEQYF. In DNA form, the CDR3 reads TGTGCCAGCTATGAGGGATTCTACGAGCAGTACTTC.